Sequencing of this TCR beta chain was carried out in a study of blood T cell repertoires in COVID-19. Study at large: Samples came from the United States, Italy and Spain, spanning acute and convalescent COVID-19.

In the authors' workflow: Amplification from reference gene primers served as the basis for estimated nucleated cell counts. Method: immunoSEQ multiplex PCR; TCRdb's copy keeps in-frame clones and lacks some. That table furnishes V, J and clone size, whereas the DNA furnished D and trimming. The sample lists a few hundred thousand clones; more than 65% were seen once. This clone was seen more than once but under ten times. Sequencing was carried out using peripheral blood. This receptor was obtained from a person aged 65-85 years with COVID-19, enrolled during active disease.

CDR3 in amino acids: CASSLTLGQVGGLAFF. CDR3 nucleotide sequence: TGTGCCAGCAGTTTGACCCTCGGACAGGTGGGAGGATTGGCTTTCTTT. The V call is TRBV27, the J call TRBJ1-1; 7 positions agree with TRBD1. The germline V gene has CDR1 MNHEY and CDR2 SMNVEV (reference sequence). With 3 bases clipped from V and 11 bases from J, the junction kept 18 bases outside the gene matches. This CDR3 comprises 16 residues.